At least ten counts were recorded for the clone carrying this T cell receptor (beta chain). TCRdb re-derived calls from the reads in MiXCR, one entry per CDR3 protein. This table has some 150,000 distinct CDR3 sequences, about a quarter appearing once. This specimen comes from a study of T cell repertoires in cytomegalovirus infection. The sequence derives from a human donor in good health (CMV status not recorded). Some clones in this sample may be carry-over from other donors' samples. Sample: PBMCs.

The CDR3 region has the DNA TGTGCCAGCAGTACACTCGCAGGGGGACCTACCGGGGAGCTGTTTTTT. Translation gives CASSTLAGGPTGELFF. The V and J genes are TRBV6-6 and TRBJ2-2; 7 nucleotides align to TRBD1. This CDR3 contains 16 residues. The J segment lost 5 bases and the V segment lost 5 bases, leaving 11 bases of the junction unmatched. The germline CDR1 and CDR2 sequences are MNHNY and SVGAGI (reference sequence).